These 15 T cell receptor beta chains share one sample of origin, sequenced in a study of a mutant IDH1 vaccine in newly diagnosed glioma (dated by TCRdb to the early 2020s). For these TCRs, the target antigens are not known. The label giving this sample's time point can be read as: week 5, during vaccination. Every vaccine dose consisted of 300 ug of a 20-mer mutant IDH1 peptide in Montanide, administered subcutaneously together with topical imiquimod. The library came from the immunoSEQ multiplex PCR assay. In TCRdb, the immuneACCESS table is reduced to in-frame sequences with V and J assigned. These tables do not hold every clone; where another copy was compared, an unresolved V gene accounts for under half, and the others remain unexplained. The sample includes 39,000 or so clones, with approximately 80% observed a single time. More than 5% of the sample rests with the top ten. The sample here was PBMCs, taken from a glioma patient whose treatment included an IDH1 peptide vaccine. The source is a man aged 40-50 years with glioma.

In its sample, this clone was seen once. The chain is built from TRBV10-3 and TRBJ1-2; D is unclear. Trimming pared 11 bases from V and 2 bases from J, leaving 12 bases between. Per germline, CDR1 ENHRY and CDR2 SYGVKD. The CDR3 contains 12 residues. CDR3 sequence (DNA): TGTGCCTTTCGTTTCGGGAACTATGGCTACACCTTC. It codes for CAFRFGNYGYTF.

The CDR3 DNA reads TGCGCCAGCAGCCAAGACGACAGGGCCTCCTACGAGCAGTACTTC. Translating gives CASSQDDRASYEQYF. The rearrangement joins TRBV4-1 to TRBJ2-7; 7 nucleotides align to TRBD1. This CDR3 comprises 15 residues. Germline trimming cut 0 bases from V and 0 bases from J; bases unmatched to any gene: 2. From germline, CDR1 is MGHRA and CDR2 YSYEKL.

This chain's CDR3 is CAWRWTATYEQYF. The CDR3 region has the DNA TGTGCCTGGAGGTGGACAGCCACCTACGAGCAGTACTTC. The J gene is TRBJ2-7, the V gene TRBV30, with D possibly being TRBD1 (6 bases). Germline V gives CDR1 GTSNPN, CDR2 SVGIG (reference sequence). The CDR3 has 13 residues. Trimming left V 3 bases short and J 2 bases short, with 11 bases between.

This chain links TRBV5-4 with TRBJ2-7; D not certain. The CDR3 totals 15 residues. CDR1 SGHNT and CDR2 YYREEE come from the germline V gene (reference sequence). The V end was cut by 4 bases, the J end by 3 bases, with 17 bases between. The CDR3 spells CASSRTQRTHYEQYF. As DNA, the CDR3 is TGTGCCAGCAGCCGAACACAGAGGACCCACTACGAGCAGTACTTC. The full variable domain, completed using reference TRBV5-4 and TRBJ2-7, is ETGVTQSPTHLIKTRGQQVTLRCSSQSGHNTVSWYQQALGQGPQFIFQYYREEENGRGNFPPRFSGLQFPNYSSELNVNALELDDSALYLCASSRTQRTHYEQYFGPGTRLTVT.

The rearrangement joins TRBV5-6 to TRBJ2-2; D possibly corresponds to TRBD1 (6 bases). V was cut by 5 bases and J by 5 bases, with 13 bases left in between. The CDR3 length is 14 residues. CDR1 and CDR2 from the germline V gene are SGHDT and YYEEEE. CDR3 in DNA: TGTGCCAGCAGGCCACTCACAGGGACCGGGGAGCTGTTTTTT. Amino acid sequence: CASRPLTGTGELFF.

This clone was seen only once. The genes are TRBV6-1 and TRBJ1-1; D gene ambiguous. Trimming pared 7 bases from V and 7 bases from J, leaving 10 bases between. Germline CDR1 reads MNHNS; CDR2 reads SASEGT. The CDR3 totals 11 residues. The CDR3 DNA reads TGTGCCAGCACGCAGGCCAATGAAGCTTTCTTT. Encoded protein: CASTQANEAFF.

The V gene is TRBV2, the J gene TRBJ2-5, with no clear D. The germline V gene encodes CDR1 SNHLY and CDR2 FYNNEI. Trimming took off 2 bases at V and 0 bases at J, with 7 bases between the two ends. This CDR3 contains 14 residues. The CDR3 is CASSEYYNQETQYF. The CDR3 DNA sequence: TGTGCCAGCAGTGAATATTACAACCAAGAGACCCAGTACTTC.

The chain employs TRBV6-5 and TRBJ2-7; D is possibly TRBD2 (5 bases). This CDR3 contains 13 residues. Per germline, CDR1 MNHEY and CDR2 SVGAGI. V gave up 5 bases and J gave up 6 bases, with 14 bases separating them. The CDR3 is CASSPPGYGEQYF. For the CDR3, the DNA is TGTGCCAGCAGTCCTCCGGGGTACGGCGAGCAGTACTTC.

This rearrangement joins TRBV5-1 to TRBJ2-7, with a weak D call TRBD1 (6 bases). Trimming pared 3 bases from V and 2 bases from J, leaving 12 bases between. The CDR3 is 14 amino acids. CDR1 SGHRS and CDR2 YFSETQ come from the germline V gene. CDR3 in amino acids: CASSSGAPPYEQYF. The CDR3 DNA reads TGCGCCAGCAGCTCAGGGGCCCCCCCCTACGAGCAGTACTTC.

The gene calls are TRBV5-1 and TRBJ1-3, with a tentative D call TRBD1 (6 bases). The CDR3 has 14 residues. Germline CDR1 and CDR2: SGHRS and YFSETQ. V lost 9 bases to trimming and J lost 3 bases, with 16 bases between them. Here the CDR3 reads CATPRRGVGNTIYF. The CDR3 DNA reads as TGCGCCACCCCGCGCAGGGGCGTTGGAAACACCATATATTTT.

The rearrangement uses TRBV7-2 and TRBJ2-5; maybe TRBD2 (6 bases). Germline V gives CDR1 SGHTA, CDR2 FQGNSA. V was pared by 2 bases and J by 2 bases, with 9 bases between. The CDR3 is 14 amino acids. For the CDR3, the DNA is TGTGCCAGCAGCTTAATGGGACTTCAAGAGACCCAGTACTTC. The encoded protein is CASSLMGLQETQYF.

As concerns this clone: This specimen includes other DNA sequences encoding the same CDR3. This chain joins TRBV29-1 and TRBJ2-7; D perhaps matches TRBD1 (6 bases). The CDR3 runs 13 residues. V was clipped by 6 bases and J by 0 bases, with 12 bases between them. In germline, CDR1 is SQVTM, CDR2 ANQGSEA. CDR3 coding DNA: TGCAGCGTCGTCACAGGGAGCTCCTACGAGCAGTACTTC. This codes for CSVVTGSSYEQYF.

The V gene is TRBV6-6, the J gene TRBJ1-3; the match to TRBD1 covers 7 bases. After removal of 6 bases from V and 0 bases from J, the junction contained 5 bases not matched to a gene. The CDR3 covers 15 residues. CDR1 MNHNY and CDR2 SVGAGI come from the germline V gene (reference sequence). The CDR3 coding sequence is TGTGCCAGCAGGATACAGGGGAGCTCTGGAAACACCATATATTTT. Its translation: CASRIQGSSGNTIYF.

Concerning this clone: A junction end diverges from the germline sequence, so it may reflect a read error. This sequence joins TRBV2 and TRBJ1-4; D possibly corresponds to TRBD1 (5 bases). Germline V gene sequence: CDR1 SNHLY, CDR2 FYNNEI. The CDR3 is 12 residues long. In DNA form, the CDR3 reads TGTGCCAGCAGTGAAGCGGGGGAAAAGCTGTTTTTT. Amino acid sequence: CASSEAGEKLFF.

The rearrangement joins TRBV19 to TRBJ2-2; tentative D call: TRBD1 (6 bases). The V end was cut by 4 bases, the J end by 0 bases, with 9 bases between. CDR1 is LNHDA, CDR2 SQIVND, per germline (reference sequence). The CDR3 loop spans 15 amino acids. CDR3 sequence reads: CASSTGTPNTGELFF. In DNA form, the CDR3 reads TGTGCCAGTAGTACGGGGACACCGAACACCGGGGAGCTGTTTTTT.